This TCR beta chain originates from a study of cytomegalovirus exposure and HLA in healthy donors. Deletions cut 4 bases from V and 3 bases from J, with 6 bases between. CDR1 is SQVTM, CDR2 ANQGSEA, per germline. The CDR3 contains 11 residues. TCRdb's table, derived via immunoSEQ multiplex PCR, lists solely in-frame clones and lacks some. This table holds 97,000 or so clones, roughly 85% found once. Study findings and constraints: Usually a TCR sequence was rare, but some public TCRs were found in many donors. Testing in vitro showed a few CMV-associated chains specific for CMV antigens. TCR beta chains numbering about 160 were designated cytomegalovirus-associated.

The validation cohort, a group of 100 to 150 subjects, included the donors and was separate from the roughly 670-subject first cohort. As for this clone: Antigen specificity is unknown.

The source is a woman in her twenties or thirties in good health and CMV-seronegative. The sequencing input was PBMCs. The chain couples TRBV29-1 to TRBJ1-1; D gene uncertain. The CDR3, as DNA: TGCAGCGTTGGCGGGGACACTGAAGCTTTCTTT. As protein: CSVGGDTEAFF.